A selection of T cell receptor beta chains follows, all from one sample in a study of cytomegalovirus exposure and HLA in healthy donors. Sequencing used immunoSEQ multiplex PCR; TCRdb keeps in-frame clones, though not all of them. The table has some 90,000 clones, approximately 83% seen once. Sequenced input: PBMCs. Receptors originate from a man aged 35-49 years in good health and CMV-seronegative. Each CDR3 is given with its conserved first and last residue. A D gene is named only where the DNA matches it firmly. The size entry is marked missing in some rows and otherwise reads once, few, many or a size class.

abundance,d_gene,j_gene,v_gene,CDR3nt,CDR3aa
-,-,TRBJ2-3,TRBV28,TGTGCCAGCAGTTTATTGGTTGGGGCCACAGATACGCAGTATTTT,CASSLLVGATDTQYF
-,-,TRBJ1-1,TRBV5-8,TGTGCCAGCAGAACTCCCGGGGGGACTGAAGCTTTCTTT,CASRTPGGTEAFF
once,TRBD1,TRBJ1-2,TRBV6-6,TGTGCCAGCAGCCACAGGGGTGGGAACTATGGCTACACCTTC,CASSHRGGNYGYTF
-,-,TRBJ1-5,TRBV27,TGTGCCAGCAGTTTAGTCAGGAATCAGCCCCAGCATTTT,CASSLVRNQPQHF
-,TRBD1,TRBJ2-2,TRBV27,TGTGCCAGCAGTTTTCCGGGACAGGGGTGCACCGGGGAGCTGTTTTTT,CASSFPGQGCTGELFF
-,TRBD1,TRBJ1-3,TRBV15,TGTGCCACCAGCAGGCCGGGACAGGGTTCTTCGAGCTCTGGAAACACCATATATTTT,CATSRPGQGSSSSGNTIYF
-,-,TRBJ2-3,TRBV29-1,TGCAGCGTTGAACTAGGCACAGATACGCAGTATTTT,CSVELGTDTQYF
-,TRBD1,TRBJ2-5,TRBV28,TGTGCCAGCAGTCGACCGGGACAGGGAGGGGAGACCCAGTACTTC,CASSRPGQGGETQYF
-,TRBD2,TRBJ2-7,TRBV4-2,TGTGCCAGCAGCACCGGGACTAGCGGTTACTACGAGCAGTACTTC,CASSTGTSGYYEQYF
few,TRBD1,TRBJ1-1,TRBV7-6,TGTGCCAGCAGCTATTCGGGACAGAAGAACACTGAAGCTTTCTTT,CASSYSGQKNTEAFF